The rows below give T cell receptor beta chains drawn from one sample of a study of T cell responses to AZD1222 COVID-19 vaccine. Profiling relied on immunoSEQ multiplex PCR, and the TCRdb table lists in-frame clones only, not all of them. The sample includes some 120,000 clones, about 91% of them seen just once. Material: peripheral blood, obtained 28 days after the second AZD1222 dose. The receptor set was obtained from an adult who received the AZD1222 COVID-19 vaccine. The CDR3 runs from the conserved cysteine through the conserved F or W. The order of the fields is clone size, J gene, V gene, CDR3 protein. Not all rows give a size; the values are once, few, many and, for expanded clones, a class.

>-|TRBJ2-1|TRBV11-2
CASSLAGTSFYEQFF
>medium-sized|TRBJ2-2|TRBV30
CAWSVRQQDTGELFF
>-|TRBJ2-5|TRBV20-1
CSASLETQYF
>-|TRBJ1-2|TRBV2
CASRDPDKHYGYTF
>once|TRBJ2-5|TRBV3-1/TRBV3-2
CASSRPPAPVTQYF
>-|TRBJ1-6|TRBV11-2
CASSLGQGSSPLHF
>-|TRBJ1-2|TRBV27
CASSFFKGVGTGGYGYTF
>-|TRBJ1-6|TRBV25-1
CASGSSYNSPLHF
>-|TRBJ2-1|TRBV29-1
CSVEEGTSGSLPQFF
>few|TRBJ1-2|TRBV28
CASSLPQPNYGYTF
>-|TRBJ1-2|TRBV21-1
CASRSGRGRNGYTF
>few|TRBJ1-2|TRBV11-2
CASSLDGGTGPYGYTF
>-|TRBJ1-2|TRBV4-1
CASSRWGHQLYYGYTF
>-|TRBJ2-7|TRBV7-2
CASSSRGGLAGSSYEQYF
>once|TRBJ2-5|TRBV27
CASSLNWRRETQYF
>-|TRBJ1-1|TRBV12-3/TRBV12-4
CASSFQNTEAFF
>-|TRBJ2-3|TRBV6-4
CASSEVYGDTDTQYF
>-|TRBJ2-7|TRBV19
CASSPLGGTYEQYF
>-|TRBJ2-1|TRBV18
CASSPTLQSSYNEQFF
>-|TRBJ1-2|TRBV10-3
CAISSTGNYGYTF
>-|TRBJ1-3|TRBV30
CAWTRGAGNTIYF
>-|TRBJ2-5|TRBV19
CASSIAGGGETQYF
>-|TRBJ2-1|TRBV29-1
CSVSGLAGHGQFF
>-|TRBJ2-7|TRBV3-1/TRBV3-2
CASSQSSGSPYEQYF
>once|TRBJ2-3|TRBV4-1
CASSHDLSTDTQYF
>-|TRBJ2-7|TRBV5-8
CASSLGEGSYEQYF
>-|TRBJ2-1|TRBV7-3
CASSLHYSGTSGYNEQFF
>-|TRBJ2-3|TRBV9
CASSVYLTSTDTQYF
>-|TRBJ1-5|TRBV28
CASLGTGLSNQPQHF
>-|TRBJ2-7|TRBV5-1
CASSLATGPSVYEQYF
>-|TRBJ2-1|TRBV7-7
CASSLDPGTSGLFEQFF
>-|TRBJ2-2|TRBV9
CASSVGERPTGELFF
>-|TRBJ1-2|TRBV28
CASTKAGKNYGYTF
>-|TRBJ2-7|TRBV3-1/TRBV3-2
CASSQEGGEQYF
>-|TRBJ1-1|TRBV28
CASSLGGQRNTEAFF
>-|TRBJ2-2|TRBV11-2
CASSLTKTRDSHTGELFF
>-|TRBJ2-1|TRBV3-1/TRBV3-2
CASSQVGGRAYVYNEQFF
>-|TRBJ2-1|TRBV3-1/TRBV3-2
CASSQVAVFSEQFF
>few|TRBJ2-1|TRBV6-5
CASSHRISYNEQFF
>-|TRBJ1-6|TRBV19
CASRWDRGYSPLHF
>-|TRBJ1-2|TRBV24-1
CATRGGDGYTF
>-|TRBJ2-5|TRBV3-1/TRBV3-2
CASSLGTSGLQETQYF
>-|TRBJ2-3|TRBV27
CASSLYGPTDTQYF
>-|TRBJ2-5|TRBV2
CASSEGVAGGGWETQYF
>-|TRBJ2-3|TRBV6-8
CASRSLLIRDLTTDTQYF
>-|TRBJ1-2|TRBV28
CASRSYGRGTYGYTF
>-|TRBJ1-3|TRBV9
CARSASGGVSGNTIYF
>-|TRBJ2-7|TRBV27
CASSLSVSGYEQYF
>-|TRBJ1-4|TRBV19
CASRGQGVLAGWEKLFF
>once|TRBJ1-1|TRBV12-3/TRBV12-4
CASSTGASTEAFF
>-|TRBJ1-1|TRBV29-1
CSVSISMTEAFF
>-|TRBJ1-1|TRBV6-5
CASSYSYQTEAFF
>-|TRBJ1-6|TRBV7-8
CASRGQGDSPLHF
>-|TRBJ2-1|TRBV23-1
CASSQDRLGDEQFF
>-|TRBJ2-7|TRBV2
CASSAQQETYEQYF
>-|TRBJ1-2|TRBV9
CASSVGLQAEGYGYTF
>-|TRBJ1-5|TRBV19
CASSISQGSFPQPQHF
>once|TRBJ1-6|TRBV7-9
CASSLGGAGNSPLHF
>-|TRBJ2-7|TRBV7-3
CASSPAREGYEQYF
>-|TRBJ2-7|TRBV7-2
CASSPLSGPYEQYF